A selection of T cell receptor beta chains follows, all from one sample in a study of human T cells and chemical hapten exposure. TCRdb passed the RACE reads through MiXCR, listing each CDR3 protein once. The data show about 84,000 distinct CDR3 sequences, about a tenth seen once. The source was whole blood, collected in connection with sensitization to the hapten diphenylcyclopropenone (DPC). Source of these receptors: a woman in her forties or fifties with alopecia areata. Some clones in this sample may be carry-over from other donors' samples. Each CDR3 is given with its conserved first and last residue. A D gene is named only where the DNA matches it firmly. Size is stated for part of the rows, as once, few or many counts, or as a class when the clone is expanded.

v_gene: TRBV7-3
abundance: many
j_gene: TRBJ2-1
d_gene: TRBD2
CDR3nt: TGTGCCAGCAGCTCTAGCGGGAGGGGCAATGAGCAGTTCTTC
CDR3aa: CASSSSGRGNEQFF

v_gene: TRBV18
abundance: -
j_gene: TRBJ2-1
d_gene: -
CDR3nt: TGTGCCAGCTCACCATGGGACCGGGCCGTTGCCTACAATGAGCAGTTCTTC
CDR3aa: CASSPWDRAVAYNEQFF

v_gene: TRBV30
abundance: many
j_gene: TRBJ2-7
d_gene: TRBD2
CDR3nt: TGTGCCTGGAATATAGCGGGAGTCTCCTACGAGCAGTACTTC
CDR3aa: CAWNIAGVSYEQYF

v_gene: TRBV12-3/TRBV12-4
abundance: -
j_gene: TRBJ2-2
d_gene: -
CDR3nt: TGTGCCAGCAGTTTCAGGGGCGGTCGCACCGGGGAGCTGTTTTTT
CDR3aa: CASSFRGGRTGELFF

v_gene: TRBV28
abundance: -
j_gene: TRBJ1-5
d_gene: TRBD1
CDR3nt: TGTGCCAGCAGTTCTAAAAGGGGGCTTAGCAATCAGCCCCAGCATTTT
CDR3aa: CASSSKRGLSNQPQHF

v_gene: TRBV18
abundance: many
j_gene: TRBJ1-5
d_gene: -
CDR3nt: TGTGCCAGCTCTCCCGGGATTCATAGCAATCAGCCCCAGCTTTTT
CDR3aa: CASSPGIHSNQPQLF

v_gene: TRBV9
abundance: many
j_gene: TRBJ2-2
d_gene: TRBD2
CDR3nt: TGTGCCAGCAGCGTAGTGGCAGCGGGAGCCGGGGAGCTGTTTTTT
CDR3aa: CASSVVAAGAGELFF

v_gene: TRBV7-9
abundance: many
j_gene: TRBJ2-1
d_gene: TRBD1
CDR3nt: TGTGCCAGCAGCCCCGGACAGGGGGCAGGCGAGCAGTTCTTC
CDR3aa: CASSPGQGAGEQFF

v_gene: TRBV5-3
abundance: many
j_gene: TRBJ1-5
d_gene: -
CDR3nt: TGTGCCAGAAGCTGCGCTTGGGACCACGAACGGGTGTATAGCAATCAGCCCCAGCATTTT
CDR3aa: CARSCAWDHERVYSNQPQHF

v_gene: TRBV27
abundance: many
j_gene: TRBJ2-7
d_gene: TRBD1
CDR3nt: TGTGCCAGCAGTTTATCCGGGACAGTTTCCTACGAGCAGTACTTC
CDR3aa: CASSLSGTVSYEQYF

v_gene: TRBV7-9
abundance: -
j_gene: TRBJ2-7
d_gene: -
CDR3nt: TGTGCCAGCAGCTTAGCCTCCTGGGACGCAGATTCCTACGAGCAGTACTTC
CDR3aa: CASSLASWDADSYEQYF

v_gene: TRBV19
abundance: many
j_gene: TRBJ2-1
d_gene: -
CDR3nt: TGTGCCAGTAGTATTATGGCTTCCATAGGGCAGTTCTTC
CDR3aa: CASSIMASIGQFF

v_gene: TRBV18
abundance: -
j_gene: TRBJ2-6
d_gene: -
CDR3nt: TGTGCCAGCTCACCGGGAGTCTCTGGGGCCAACGTCCTGATTTTC
CDR3aa: CASSPGVSGANVLIF

v_gene: TRBV7-2
abundance: many
j_gene: TRBJ1-1
d_gene: -
CDR3nt: TGTGCCAGCAGCTCCCGGGGAAATACTGAAGCTTTCTTT
CDR3aa: CASSSRGNTEAFF

v_gene: TRBV18
abundance: many
j_gene: TRBJ2-1
d_gene: TRBD2
CDR3nt: TGTGCCAGCTCACCAGGGGTAGCGGGAAATGAGCAGTTCTTC
CDR3aa: CASSPGVAGNEQFF

v_gene: TRBV7-2
abundance: many
j_gene: TRBJ2-1
d_gene: TRBD2
CDR3nt: TGTGCCAGCAGCACCATAACTAGCGGCGGACCGCTGGATGAGCAGTTCTTC
CDR3aa: CASSTITSGGPLDEQFF

v_gene: TRBV29-1
abundance: -
j_gene: TRBJ1-2
d_gene: -
CDR3nt: TGCAGCGTTGACGGGGGCGCGGGCTATGGCTACACCTTC
CDR3aa: CSVDGGAGYGYTF

v_gene: TRBV9
abundance: -
j_gene: TRBJ2-1
d_gene: -
CDR3nt: TGTGCCAGCAGCGTAACAGATTCCTCCTACAATGAGCAGTTCTTC
CDR3aa: CASSVTDSSYNEQFF

v_gene: TRBV6-2/TRBV6-3
abundance: -
j_gene: TRBJ2-1
d_gene: TRBD2
CDR3nt: TGTGCCAGCAGCTCCGAGCGGGGGAGCTCCTACAATAAGCAGTTCTTC
CDR3aa: CASSSERGSSYNKQFF

v_gene: TRBV7-2
abundance: -
j_gene: TRBJ2-1
d_gene: TRBD2
CDR3nt: TGTGCCAGCAGCTTAGCGACTAGCGGGCATCTTGAGCAGTTCTTC
CDR3aa: CASSLATSGHLEQFF

v_gene: TRBV7-2
abundance: few
j_gene: TRBJ2-1
d_gene: -
CDR3nt: TGTGCCAGCAGCTCCCTATCGGCAGGGGTGGGTGAGCAGTTCTTC
CDR3aa: CASSSLSAGVGEQFF

v_gene: TRBV6-5
abundance: many
j_gene: TRBJ2-1
d_gene: TRBD2
CDR3nt: TGTGCCAGCAGCCGACTAGCGGCTTCTTACAATGAGCAGTTCTTC
CDR3aa: CASSRLAASYNEQFF

v_gene: TRBV20-1
abundance: few
j_gene: TRBJ2-3
d_gene: TRBD1
CDR3nt: TGCAGTGCTAGAGTCCCAGGACAGGGGAGGGCAGATACGCAGTATTTT
CDR3aa: CSARVPGQGRADTQYF

v_gene: TRBV5-1
abundance: many
j_gene: TRBJ1-1
d_gene: -
CDR3nt: TGCGCCAGCAGCCGAACAGGGACGGTCACTGAAGCTTTCTTT
CDR3aa: CASSRTGTVTEAFF

v_gene: TRBV12-3/TRBV12-4
abundance: -
j_gene: TRBJ2-2
d_gene: -
CDR3nt: TGTGCCAGCAGTTTAGTAGGGGCGCAAGGGGAGCTGTTTTTT
CDR3aa: CASSLVGAQGELFF

v_gene: TRBV18
abundance: many
j_gene: TRBJ1-5
d_gene: TRBD1
CDR3nt: TGTGCCAGCTCACCACCGTCAGGGGGCCTGAATCAGCCCCAGCATTTT
CDR3aa: CASSPPSGGLNQPQHF

v_gene: TRBV5-1
abundance: -
j_gene: TRBJ2-1
d_gene: -
CDR3nt: TGCGCCAGCAGCCCGGGGTGGGGGCTCTACAATGAGCAGTTCTTC
CDR3aa: CASSPGWGLYNEQFF

v_gene: TRBV12-3/TRBV12-4
abundance: once
j_gene: TRBJ1-5
d_gene: -
CDR3nt: TGTGCCAGCAGTACGGGTACTCAGCCCCAGCATTTT
CDR3aa: CASSTGTQPQHF

v_gene: TRBV19
abundance: few
j_gene: TRBJ2-1
d_gene: TRBD2
CDR3nt: TGTGCCAGTACCTTAGCGGGAGCCCCGTCCAATGAGCAGTTCTTC
CDR3aa: CASTLAGAPSNEQFF

v_gene: TRBV30
abundance: -
j_gene: TRBJ1-1
d_gene: -
CDR3nt: TGTGCCTGCACCCTCCTGAACACTGAAGCTTTCTTT
CDR3aa: CACTLLNTEAFF

v_gene: TRBV29-1
abundance: many
j_gene: TRBJ2-7
d_gene: -
CDR3nt: TGCAGTGTAGGGGGGGCAGGGAGTACCTACGAGCAGTACTTC
CDR3aa: CSVGGAGSTYEQYF

v_gene: TRBV6-2/TRBV6-3
abundance: many
j_gene: TRBJ2-1
d_gene: -
CDR3nt: TGTGCCAGCAGTTACTCGAACGGATACGGTGAGCAGTTCTTC
CDR3aa: CASSYSNGYGEQFF

v_gene: TRBV12-3/TRBV12-4
abundance: -
j_gene: TRBJ2-2
d_gene: TRBD2
CDR3nt: TGTGCCAGCAGTCCCTCCGGGACTAGCGGGAACACCGGGGAGCTGTTTTTT
CDR3aa: CASSPSGTSGNTGELFF

v_gene: TRBV27
abundance: many
j_gene: TRBJ2-7
d_gene: -
CDR3nt: TGTGCCAGCAGTTTATCCGGCTCCTACGAGCAGTACTTC
CDR3aa: CASSLSGSYEQYF

v_gene: TRBV7-9
abundance: many
j_gene: TRBJ2-5
d_gene: -
CDR3nt: TGTGCCAGCAGCTTGGCCGGGACACCCCTAGAGACCCAGTACTTC
CDR3aa: CASSLAGTPLETQYF

v_gene: TRBV5-1
abundance: -
j_gene: TRBJ1-1
d_gene: -
CDR3nt: TGCGCCAGCAGCTTCACGACAGCGCTGAACACTGAAGCTTTCTTT
CDR3aa: CASSFTTALNTEAFF

v_gene: TRBV19
abundance: few
j_gene: TRBJ1-1
d_gene: -
CDR3nt: TGTGCCAGTAGTATGGGCCAGAGGAACACTGAAGCTTTCTTT
CDR3aa: CASSMGQRNTEAFF

v_gene: TRBV20-1
abundance: many
j_gene: TRBJ2-2
d_gene: TRBD1
CDR3nt: TGCAGTGTTGCGGGACAGGGAATTGCCGGGGAGCTGTTTTTT
CDR3aa: CSVAGQGIAGELFF

v_gene: TRBV7-2
abundance: many
j_gene: TRBJ2-2
d_gene: -
CDR3nt: TGTGCCAGCAGCTTAAACTCAAGAGGGTACACCGGGGAGCTGTTTTTT
CDR3aa: CASSLNSRGYTGELFF

v_gene: TRBV5-1
abundance: few
j_gene: TRBJ2-2
d_gene: TRBD1
CDR3nt: TGCGCCAGCCCCCCGGATGTCAGGGGGTTCGCGAACACCGGGGAGCTGTTTTTT
CDR3aa: CASPPDVRGFANTGELFF

v_gene: TRBV20-1
abundance: many
j_gene: TRBJ1-3
d_gene: -
CDR3nt: TGCAGTGCTAGTACAGGGAGCGGCTCTGGAAACACCATATATTTT
CDR3aa: CSASTGSGSGNTIYF

v_gene: TRBV7-9
abundance: many
j_gene: TRBJ1-1
d_gene: -
CDR3nt: TGTGCCAGCAGCGAGCATGGGCAGCGCACTGAAGCTTTCTTT
CDR3aa: CASSEHGQRTEAFF

v_gene: TRBV5-1
abundance: medium-sized
j_gene: TRBJ2-7
d_gene: -
CDR3nt: TGCGCCAGCAGTTTAACAGGGAACGAGCAGTACTTC
CDR3aa: CASSLTGNEQYF

v_gene: TRBV28
abundance: few
j_gene: TRBJ1-2
d_gene: -
CDR3nt: TGTGCCAGCAGGACTCAGGGGCGACCTAACTATGGCTACACCTTC
CDR3aa: CASRTQGRPNYGYTF

v_gene: TRBV12-3/TRBV12-4
abundance: -
j_gene: TRBJ2-7
d_gene: TRBD1
CDR3nt: TGTGCCAGCAGTTTTAAGGGACAGGGATACGAGCAGTACTTC
CDR3aa: CASSFKGQGYEQYF

v_gene: TRBV29-1
abundance: -
j_gene: TRBJ1-5
d_gene: -
CDR3nt: TGCAGCGTTGCCGATGGACTCTTGGGGAATCAGCCCCAGCATTTT
CDR3aa: CSVADGLLGNQPQHF

v_gene: TRBV7-9
abundance: many
j_gene: TRBJ1-1
d_gene: TRBD1
CDR3nt: TGTGCCAGCAGCTTCCGGACAGGGCGGACTGAAGCTTTCTTT
CDR3aa: CASSFRTGRTEAFF

v_gene: TRBV30
abundance: few
j_gene: TRBJ2-6
d_gene: -
CDR3nt: TGTGCCTGGAGTCCCGGGACAAACCCTAGGGGATTCTCTGGGGCCAACGTCCTGACTTTC
CDR3aa: CAWSPGTNPRGFSGANVLTF

v_gene: TRBV28
abundance: -
j_gene: TRBJ2-3
d_gene: TRBD1
CDR3nt: TGTGCCAGCAGTACGGGACAGGGGGGCGAAGATACGCAGTATTTT
CDR3aa: CASSTGQGGEDTQYF

v_gene: TRBV5-1
abundance: few
j_gene: TRBJ2-1
d_gene: -
CDR3nt: TGCGCCAGCAGCGTCTTCTCGCTAGGAGGGTCCTACAATGAGCAGTTCTTC
CDR3aa: CASSVFSLGGSYNEQFF

v_gene: TRBV18
abundance: few
j_gene: TRBJ1-4
d_gene: -
CDR3nt: TGTGCCAGCTCACCACCCCCTAATGAAAAACTGTTTTTT
CDR3aa: CASSPPPNEKLFF

v_gene: TRBV10-3
abundance: few
j_gene: TRBJ2-1
d_gene: -
CDR3nt: TGTGCCATCAGTCTAGGGACCTACAATGAGCAGTTCTTC
CDR3aa: CAISLGTYNEQFF

v_gene: TRBV18
abundance: many
j_gene: TRBJ1-2
d_gene: TRBD1
CDR3nt: TGTGCCAGCTCACCTTACTCCCCGGGACAGGGGGCCTATGGCTACACCTTC
CDR3aa: CASSPYSPGQGAYGYTF

v_gene: TRBV5-4
abundance: -
j_gene: TRBJ2-1
d_gene: -
CDR3nt: TGTGCCAGCAGCCTACTGGATCTGGAGCAGTTCTTC
CDR3aa: CASSLLDLEQFF

v_gene: TRBV24-1
abundance: many
j_gene: TRBJ2-4
d_gene: -
CDR3nt: TGTGCCACCAGTGATTTCGAAATTCAGTACTTC
CDR3aa: CATSDFEIQYF

v_gene: TRBV29-1
abundance: few
j_gene: TRBJ2-5
d_gene: TRBD1
CDR3nt: TGCAGCGGTGGACAGGGGGAGGAAGAGACCCAGTACTTC
CDR3aa: CSGGQGEEETQYF

v_gene: TRBV9
abundance: -
j_gene: TRBJ2-7
d_gene: -
CDR3nt: TGTGCCAGCAGCCCCGGGGCAAGCTACCACGAGCAGTACTTC
CDR3aa: CASSPGASYHEQYF

v_gene: TRBV7-8
abundance: many
j_gene: TRBJ1-4
d_gene: -
CDR3nt: TGTGCCAGCAGCCTTACAGGAGCTAATGAAAAACTGTTTTTT
CDR3aa: CASSLTGANEKLFF

v_gene: TRBV7-2
abundance: -
j_gene: TRBJ2-5
d_gene: -
CDR3nt: TGTGCCAGCAGCTTACAATTCGGAATCCCGCCAGAGACCCAGTACTTC
CDR3aa: CASSLQFGIPPETQYF

v_gene: TRBV5-4
abundance: many
j_gene: TRBJ1-5
d_gene: TRBD1
CDR3nt: TGTGCCAGCAGCTCCGGGACAGGGATAAATCAGCCCCAGCATTTT
CDR3aa: CASSSGTGINQPQHF